One and the same sample provided the 18 T cell receptor beta chains below, sequenced in a study of CD8 T cells in ankylosing spondylitis. Study-wide findings and caveats: A TCR beta motif made of about 8 highly homologous variants seemed typical of ankylosing spondylitis blood.

Their specific antigens are unknown. Each CDR3 protein gets one entry after TCRdb re-called the 5' RACE reads with MiXCR. The sample lists roughly 700,000 distinct CDR3 sequences, roughly 19% seen once, with under 20% in the top ten. Material: blood, either unsorted or a sorted T cell fraction (not recorded which). Receptors were obtained from a male donor with ankylosing spondylitis.

The genes are TRBV2 and TRBJ2-3; the match to TRBD2 covers 9 bases. V gave up 6 bases and J gave up 2 bases; unmatched junction bases: 9. Germline CDR1 and CDR2: SNHLY and FYNNEI. The CDR3 contains 16 residues. CDR3 sequence (DNA): TGTGCCAGCAGCCTGGGACTAGCCGCCACCACAGATACGCAGTATTTT. Protein: CASSLGLAATTDTQYF.

This chain links TRBV28 with TRBJ1-1; D perhaps matches TRBD1 (6 bases). Trimming removed 3 bases from V and 3 bases from J, with 17 bases in between. Germline V gene data show CDR1 as MDHEN and CDR2 as SYDVKM. The CDR3 runs to 16 residues. CDR3 amino acids: CASSFLYRDEYTEAFF. Written as DNA, the CDR3 is TGTGCCAGCAGTTTTCTTTACAGGGACGAGTACACTGAAGCTTTCTTT.

The chain carries TRBV5-6 and TRBJ2-1, with TRBD2 matching 7 bases. V lost 6 bases, J lost 7 bases, and 16 bases stayed unmatched. This CDR3 region has 16 residues. The germline CDR1 and CDR2 sequences are SGHDT and YYEEEE. The DNA of the CDR3 is TGTGCCAGCACGAAACTGGGGAGGGGATACGCTAATGAGCAGTTCTTC. Its translation: CASTKLGRGYANEQFF.

This clonotype has just a few counts. The chain uses TRBV9 and TRBJ2-7, with 7 bases identical to TRBD1. The CDR3 runs to 16 residues. The V gene's germline CDR1 is SGDLS and CDR2 YYNGEE. The V and J ends lost 4 bases and 4 bases, in that order; junction bases with no gene match: 14. CDR3 sequence reads: CASSLAVYRGRYEQYF. The CDR3 DNA sequence: TGTGCCAGCAGCCTCGCCGTTTACAGGGGAAGGTACGAGCAGTACTTC.

The V and J genes are TRBV5-1 and TRBJ2-1; D perhaps matches TRBD1 (6 bases). CDR1 and CDR2 (germline): SGHRS, YFSETQ. The CDR3 length is 14 residues. V dropped 2 bases and J dropped 4 bases, with 10 bases sitting between them. The CDR3 region is CASSFGQSYNEQFF. The DNA for the CDR3 is TGCGCCAGCAGCTTTGGACAGTCATACAATGAGCAGTTCTTC.

This clonotype was found a few times. CDR3: CAISESGTETEAFF. The CDR3 region has the DNA TGTGCCATCAGTGAGTCGGGGACAGAAACTGAAGCTTTCTTT. The gene calls are TRBV10-3 and TRBJ1-1; 7 nucleotides match TRBD1. J lost 5 bases, V lost 0 bases, and 3 bases had no gene match. The CDR3 is 14 residues long. The germline V gene has CDR1 ENHRY and CDR2 SYGVKD.

Only a few counts were recorded for this clonotype. The rearrangement links TRBV12-3 or TRBV12-4 to TRBJ2-1; TRBD2 agrees at 7 bases. V was clipped by 5 bases and J by 5 bases; unmatched bases: 15. CDR3 size: 17 residues. The DNA for the CDR3 is TGTGCCAGCAGTCCCCACCTCGGGCGGGAGTATGACAATGAGCAGTTCTTC. This codes for CASSPHLGREYDNEQFF.

This clonotype was counted only a few times. V gene TRBV5-1 combines with J gene TRBJ2-7; TRBD2 agrees at 7 bases. In germline, CDR1 is SGHRS, CDR2 YFSETQ. Trimming at V came to 4 bases and at J to 4 bases, leaving 14 bases not matched to a gene. CDR3 size: 16 residues. The CDR3 bases are TGCGCCAGCAGCCTACGGGGGAGTCAAGCGGGGTACGAGCAGTACTTC. This translates into CASSLRGSQAGYEQYF.

This clonotype has only a few counts. The chain employs TRBV9 and TRBJ1-2; 9 nucleotides match TRBD1. The V segment lost 3 bases and the J segment 6 bases; nucleotides outside the gene matches: 6. Per the germline V gene, CDR1 is SGDLS and CDR2 is YYNGEE. The CDR3 contains 14 residues. The CDR3 DNA reads TGTGCCAGCAGCGCGACAGGGGGTTACAATGGCTACACCTTC. Amino acids: CASSATGGYNGYTF.

CDR3 sequence: CASLNRPGFGEQFF. DNA for the CDR3: TGCGCCAGCCTGAACCGGCCAGGGTTCGGTGAGCAGTTCTTC. The chain couples TRBV5-1 to TRBJ2-1, with D maybe TRBD1 (5 bases). V was trimmed by 7 bases and J by 9 bases, leaving 20 bases between them. From germline, CDR1 is SGHRS and CDR2 YFSETQ. The CDR3 length is 14 residues.

This clonotype came up a few times. The V and J genes are TRBV28 and TRBJ2-1; 11 nucleotides line up with TRBD2. Germline V gene sequence: CDR1 MDHEN, CDR2 SYDVKM. This CDR3 region has 17 residues. J gave up 4 bases and V 2 bases, and 7 bases lay outside the gene matches. This CDR3 is CASSLGSASGRYNEQFF. For the CDR3, the DNA is TGTGCCAGCAGTTTAGGTTCGGCTAGCGGGAGGTACAATGAGCAGTTCTTC.

The chain carries TRBV7-2 and TRBJ2-1; weak D call: TRBD2 (6 bases). Germline values: CDR1 SGHTA, CDR2 FQGNSA. The V end was cut by 6 bases, the J end by 8 bases, with 14 bases between. The CDR3 has 13 residues. CDR3 coding DNA: TGTGCCAGCAGTCGCCCGTGGGAGGATGAGCAGTTCTTC. It codes for CASSRPWEDEQFF.

This clonotype has more than one count but fewer than ten. The rearrangement uses TRBV12-3 or TRBV12-4 and TRBJ1-5, with a weak D call TRBD1 (6 bases). V was trimmed by 5 bases and J by 0 bases, leaving 11 bases between them. The CDR3 is 15 amino acids. CDR3: CASSIRQDSNQPQHF. In nucleotides, the CDR3 is TGTGCCAGCAGTATTAGACAGGATAGCAATCAGCCCCAGCATTTT.

V is TRBV5-5 and J is TRBJ2-1; 8 nucleotides align to TRBD2. Germline values: CDR1 SGHKS, CDR2 YYEKEE (reference sequence). V was clipped by 2 bases and J by 8 bases; unmatched bases: 15. CDR3 length: 17 residues. DNA for the CDR3: TGTGCCAGCAGCTTCCTCCCCCCGGGACTAGGAAAGCATGAGCAGTTCTTC. This translates into CASSFLPPGLGKHEQFF. Variable domain in full (rest from reference TRBV5-5 and TRBJ2-1): DAGVTQSPTHLIKTRGQQVTLRCSPISGHKSVSWYQQVLGQGPQFIFQYYEKEERGRGNFPDRFSARQFPNYSSELNVNALLLGDSALYLCASSFLPPGLGKHEQFFGPGTRLTVL.

The chain carries TRBV29-1 and TRBJ2-1; D remains ambiguous. The ends were cut back, 7 bases at V and 3 bases at J, with 16 bases in the middle. Germline values: CDR1 SQVTM, CDR2 ANQGSEA. This CDR3 contains 14 residues. The CDR3 DNA reads as TGCAGCGCCCACGGCACGCACAACTACAATGAGCAGTTCTTC. Translating it yields CSAHGTHNYNEQFF.

CDR3 DNA: TGTGCCAGCAGCTCCGGGACAGGGGAGAACACCGGGGAGCTGTTTTTT. This translates into CASSSGTGENTGELFF. This rearrangement joins TRBV5-4 to TRBJ2-2; TRBD1 matches at 10 bases. In germline, CDR1 is SGHNT, CDR2 YYREEE (reference sequence). This CDR3 comprises 16 residues. J gave up 1 base and V 3 bases, and 3 bases lay outside the gene matches.

V is TRBV10-3 and J is TRBJ1-5; D is perhaps TRBD1 (5 bases). CDR1 is ENHRY and CDR2 is SYGVKD in the germline V gene. Trimming cost V 3 bases and J 2 bases, with 11 bases left between them. There are 15 residues in the CDR3. CDR3 in DNA: TGTGCCATCAGTGAAGAGGGGTTAGGCAATCAGCCCCAGCATTTT. Its protein is CAISEEGLGNQPQHF.

The rearrangement uses TRBV5-6 and TRBJ2-1; 9 nucleotides match TRBD1. The CDR3 loop spans 16 amino acids. The V gene end was trimmed by 5 bases and the J gene end by 3 bases; junction bases not matched to a gene: 9. The germline V gene encodes CDR1 SGHDT and CDR2 YYEEEE. In DNA, the CDR3 is TGTGCCAGCAGACCAACGGGACAGGGTATCTACAATGAGCAGTTCTTC. Its protein is CASRPTGQGIYNEQFF. Full variable domain (missing parts from reference TRBV5-6 and TRBJ2-1): DAGVTQSPTHLIKTRGQQVTLRCSPKSGHDTVSWYQQALGQGPQFIFQYYEEEERQRGNFPDRFSGHQFPNYSSELNVNALLLGDSALYLCASRPTGQGIYNEQFFGPGTRLTVL.